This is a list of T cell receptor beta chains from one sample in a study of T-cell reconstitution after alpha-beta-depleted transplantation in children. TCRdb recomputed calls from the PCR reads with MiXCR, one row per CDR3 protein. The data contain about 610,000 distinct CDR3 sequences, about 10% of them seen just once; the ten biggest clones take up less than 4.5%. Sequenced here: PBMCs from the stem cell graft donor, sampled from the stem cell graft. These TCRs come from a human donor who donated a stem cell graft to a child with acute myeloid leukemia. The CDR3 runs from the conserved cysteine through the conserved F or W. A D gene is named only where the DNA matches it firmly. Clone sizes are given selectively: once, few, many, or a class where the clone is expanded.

CASSLGGMDTQYF TGTGCCAGCAGTCTCGGGGGGATGGATACGCAGTATTTT TRBJ2-3 TRBD2 TRBV6-6 .
CASSLVAGAGNEQFF TGTGCCAGCAGCTTAGTAGCGGGAGCGGGGAATGAGCAGTTCTTC TRBJ2-1 TRBD2 TRBV7-8 many
CASSSSGLIYEQYF TGTGCCAGCAGTTCCTCGGGACTCATCTACGAGCAGTACTTC TRBJ2-7 . TRBV12-3/TRBV12-4 many
CASSLAAERQETQYF TGTGCCAGCAGCTTAGCAGCGGAGAGACAAGAGACCCAGTACTTC TRBJ2-5 . TRBV7-2 .
CASSVLLRLAGANEQFF TGTGCCAGCAGCGTGCTCCTCCGACTAGCGGGAGCTAATGAGCAGTTCTTC TRBJ2-1 TRBD2 TRBV7-2 few
CASSPNVAGVTDEQYF TGTGCCAGCTCACCCAACGTAGCGGGAGTAACGGACGAGCAGTACTTC TRBJ2-7 TRBD2 TRBV18 .
CASSPERGGYQPQHF TGTGCCAGCAGTCCTGAAAGGGGCGGCTATCAGCCCCAGCATTTT TRBJ1-5 . TRBV12-3/TRBV12-4 many
CASSGTGWTGELFF TGCGCCAGCAGCGGGACAGGGTGGACCGGGGAGCTGTTTTTT TRBJ2-2 TRBD1 TRBV5-1 .
CASSLRSGRADTQYF TGTGCCAGCAGTTTACGCAGCGGGAGAGCAGATACGCAGTATTTT TRBJ2-3 TRBD2 TRBV12-3/TRBV12-4 many
CASSPPGTSATNEQFF TGTGCCAGCAGCCCGCCCGGGACTAGCGCCACCAATGAGCAGTTCTTC TRBJ2-1 TRBD2 TRBV7-3 few
CASSLGTSVGGEQFF TGCGCCAGCAGCTTGGGGACTAGCGTTGGCGGTGAGCAGTTCTTC TRBJ2-1 TRBD2 TRBV5-1 many
CASSFAWASNYGYTF TGTGCCAGCAGTTTTGCGTGGGCCTCTAACTATGGCTACACCTTC TRBJ1-2 . TRBV27 few
CASSVVTGTSNYGYTF TGTGCCAGCAGCGTAGTAACAGGCACCTCTAACTATGGCTACACCTTC TRBJ1-2 . TRBV9 many
CSARPGTSGKGDTQYF TGCAGTGCTAGACCGGGGACTAGCGGGAAAGGAGATACGCAGTATTTT TRBJ2-3 TRBD2 TRBV20-1 many
CASSLRDYGGPGYEQFF TGTGCCAGCAGCCTCCGGGACTACGGGGGCCCAGGCTATGAGCAGTTCTTC TRBJ2-1 . TRBV28 .
CASSWGSREQDTQYF TGTGCCAGCAGCTGGGGCTCGCGGGAGCAAGATACGCAGTATTTT TRBJ2-3 TRBD2 TRBV5-6 .
CASSPTVAGGRNNEQFF TGTGCCAGCTCCCCCACGGTTGCGGGAGGGAGGAACAATGAGCAGTTCTTC TRBJ2-1 TRBD2 TRBV18 few
CASSMVREVYNEQFF TGTGCCAGCAGCATGGTGCGGGAGGTCTACAATGAGCAGTTCTTC TRBJ2-1 TRBD2 TRBV7-3 many
CASSSTGLNSPLHF TGTGCCAGCAGTTCCACAGGGTTGAATTCACCCCTCCACTTT TRBJ1-6 . TRBV6-5 many
CASSLNQETQYF TGTGCCAGCAGCTTAAATCAAGAGACCCAGTACTTC TRBJ2-5 . TRBV12-3/TRBV12-4 many
CAIAGTGQSGADTQYF TGTGCCATCGCCGGGACAGGGCAATCAGGGGCAGATACGCAGTATTTT TRBJ2-3 TRBD1 TRBV10-3 many
CAIRRQGGSTSGANVLTF TGTGCCATCAGAAGACAGGGTGGTAGCACCTCTGGGGCCAACGTCCTGACTTTC TRBJ2-6 TRBD1 TRBV10-3 few
CASSLGTGFNHPQHF TGCGCCAGCAGCTTGGGGACAGGTTTCAATCATCCCCAGCATTTT TRBJ1-5 TRBD1 TRBV5-1 .
CASSDTSGEETQYF TGCGCCAGCAGCGATACTAGCGGAGAAGAGACCCAGTACTTC TRBJ2-5 TRBD2 TRBV5-1 few
CSARRGENTEAFF TGCAGTGCTAGACGAGGGGAGAACACTGAAGCTTTCTTT TRBJ1-1 . TRBV20-1 few
CSAKTGRTDTQYF TGCAGTGCTAAGACTGGGCGAACAGATACGCAGTATTTT TRBJ2-3 . TRBV20-1 few
CASSQDRGEYGANVLTF TGCGCCAGCAGCCAAGACCGAGGAGAATATGGGGCCAACGTCCTGACTTTC TRBJ2-6 . TRBV4-3 few
CSASLAGGLLAQYF TGCAGTGCTAGTTTAGCGGGAGGCCTCTTGGCCCAGTACTTC TRBJ2-5 TRBD2 TRBV20-1 many
CATSRDRRVGTEAFF TGTGCCACCAGCAGAGATCGCAGGGTAGGCACTGAAGCTTTCTTT TRBJ1-1 . TRBV15 few
CASSSLLAGPLTDTQYF TGTGCCAGCAGTTCCCTTCTAGCGGGGCCTCTCACAGATACGCAGTATTTT TRBJ2-3 TRBD2 TRBV27 many
CASNPRYGQGANEQFF TGTGCCAGCAACCCCAGGTATGGACAGGGGGCCAATGAGCAGTTCTTC TRBJ2-1 TRBD1 TRBV12-3/TRBV12-4 few
CSARVGASYEQYF TGCAGTGCTAGGGTCGGGGCATCCTACGAGCAGTACTTC TRBJ2-7 . TRBV20-1 many